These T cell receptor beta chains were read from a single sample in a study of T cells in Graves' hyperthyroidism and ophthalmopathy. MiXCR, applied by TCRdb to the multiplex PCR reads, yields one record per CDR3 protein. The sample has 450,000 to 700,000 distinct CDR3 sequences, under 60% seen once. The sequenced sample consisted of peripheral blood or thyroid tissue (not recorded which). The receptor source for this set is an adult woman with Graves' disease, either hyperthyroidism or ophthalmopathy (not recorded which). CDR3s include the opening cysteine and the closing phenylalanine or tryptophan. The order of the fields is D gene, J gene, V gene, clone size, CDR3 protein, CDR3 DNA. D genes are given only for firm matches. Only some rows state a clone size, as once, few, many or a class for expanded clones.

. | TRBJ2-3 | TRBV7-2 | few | CASSLFDPDTQYF | TGTGCCAGCAGCTTATTCGACCCCGATACGCAGTATTTT
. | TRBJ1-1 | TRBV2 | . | CASSEGDEAFF | TGTGCCAGCAGTGAGGGGGACGAAGCTTTCTTT
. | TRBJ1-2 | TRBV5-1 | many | CASSLETPVNYGYTF | TGCGCCAGCAGCTTGGAAACACCAGTTAACTATGGCTACACCTTC
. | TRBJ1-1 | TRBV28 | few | CASRIPGLERTEAFF | TGTGCCAGCAGGATACCGGGACTAGAGAGGACTGAAGCTTTCTTT
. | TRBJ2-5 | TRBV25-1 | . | CATGTKETQYF | TGTGCCACCGGGACGAAGGAGACCCAGTACTTC
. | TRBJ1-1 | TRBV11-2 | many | CASYVTEMNTEAFF | TGTGCCAGCTACGTGACGGAGATGAACACTGAAGCTTTCTTT
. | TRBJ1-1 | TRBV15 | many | CATSRGAGFTEAFF | TGTGCCACCAGCAGAGGTGCGGGGTTCACTGAAGCTTTCTTT
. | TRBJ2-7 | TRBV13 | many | CASSLGPYAVAYEQYF | TGTGCCAGCAGCTTAGGGCCCTACGCAGTAGCCTACGAGCAGTACTTC
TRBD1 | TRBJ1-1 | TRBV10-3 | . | CAISEEGQGATFDTEAFF | TGTGCCATCAGTGAGGAGGGACAGGGGGCTACCTTTGACACTGAAGCTTTCTTT
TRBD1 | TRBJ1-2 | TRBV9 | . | CASSGDRGAHGYTF | TGTGCCAGCAGCGGGGACAGGGGAGCCCATGGCTACACCTTC
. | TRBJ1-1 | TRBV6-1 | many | CASSEDTSSEAFF | TGTGCCAGCAGTGAGGACACCTCTAGTGAAGCTTTCTTT
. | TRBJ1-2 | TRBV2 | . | CASSEDSNGYTF | TGTGCCAGCAGTGAGGACAGCAATGGCTACACCTTC
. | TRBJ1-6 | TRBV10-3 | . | CAIRSNVGDNSPLHF | TGTGCCATCAGGTCGAACGTGGGGGATAATTCACCCCTCCACTTT
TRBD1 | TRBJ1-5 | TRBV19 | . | CASRQGTYQPQHF | TGTGCCAGCAGACAGGGGACCTATCAGCCCCAGCATTTT
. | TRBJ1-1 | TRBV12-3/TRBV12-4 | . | CASTSRRGTEAFF | TGTGCCAGCACGTCACGGAGAGGCACTGAAGCTTTCTTT
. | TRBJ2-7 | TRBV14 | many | CASSQDLRDEQYF | TGTGCCAGCAGCCAAGATCTGAGGGACGAGCAGTACTTC
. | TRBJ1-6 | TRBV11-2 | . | CASSRTDLPLHF | TGTGCCAGCAGCAGGACAGATTTGCCCCTCCACTTT
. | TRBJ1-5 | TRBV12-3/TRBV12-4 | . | CASSLIVGAGKSNQPQHF | TGTGCCAGCAGTTTGATCGTTGGGGCGGGAAAGAGCAATCAGCCCCAGCATTTT
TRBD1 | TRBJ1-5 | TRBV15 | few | CATSSRQGGNQPQHF | TGTGCCACCAGCAGTCGACAGGGAGGTAATCAGCCCCAGCATTTT
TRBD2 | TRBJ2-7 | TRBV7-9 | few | CASSPPSGGSYEQYF | TGTGCCAGCTCACCACCCAGCGGGGGGTCCTACGAGCAGTACTTC
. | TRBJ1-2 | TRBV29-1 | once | CSVATGTRGYTF | TGCAGCGTCGCCACCGGGACTCGTGGCTACACCTTC
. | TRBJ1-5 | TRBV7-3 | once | CASSSSGAGSGYQPQHF | TGTGCCAGCAGCTCCTCAGGAGCAGGGTCGGGCTATCAGCCCCAGCATTTT
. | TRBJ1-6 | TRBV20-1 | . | CSYLGSPLHF | TGCAGTTACTTAGGGTCACCCCTCCACTTT
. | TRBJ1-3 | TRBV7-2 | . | CASSLGVTNPNYGYTIYF | TGTGCCAGCAGCTTAGGCGTCACCAACCCTAACTATGGCTACACCATATATTTT
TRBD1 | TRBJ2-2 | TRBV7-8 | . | CASSLSGTGGASGELFF | TGTGCCAGCAGCTTGTCCGGGACAGGGGGCGCTTCGGGGGAGCTGTTTTTT
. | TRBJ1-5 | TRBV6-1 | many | CASSEAVGGIQPQHF | TGTGCCAGCAGTGAAGCTGTGGGGGGCATACAGCCCCAGCATTTT
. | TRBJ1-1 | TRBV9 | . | CASSVDPSGDKGAFF | TGTGCCAGCAGCGTAGATCCGAGCGGGGATAAAGGCGCTTTCTTT
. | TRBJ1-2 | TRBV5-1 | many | CASSPRSGAANYGYTF | TGCGCCAGCAGCCCGCGCTCGGGGGCGGCTAACTATGGCTACACCTTC
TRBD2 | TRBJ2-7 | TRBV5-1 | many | CASSQKKSGRYEQYF | TGCGCCAGCAGCCAGAAAAAAAGCGGGAGATACGAGCAGTACTTC
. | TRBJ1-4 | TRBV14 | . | CASSQVGEGRDEKLFF | TGCGCCAGCAGCCAAGTTGGAGAGGGGCGGGACGAAAAACTGTTTTTT
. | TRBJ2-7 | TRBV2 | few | CASTVSYEQYF | TGTGCCAGCACAGTATCCTACGAGCAGTACTTC
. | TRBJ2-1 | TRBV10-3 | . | CATHTPGDDEQFF | TGTGCCACCCACACCCCGGGGGATGATGAGCAGTTCTTC
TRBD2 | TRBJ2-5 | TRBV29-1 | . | CSVDGLAGAPLQVTQYF | TGCAGCGTGGATGGACTAGCGGGAGCCCCCCTCCAAGTGACCCAGTACTTC